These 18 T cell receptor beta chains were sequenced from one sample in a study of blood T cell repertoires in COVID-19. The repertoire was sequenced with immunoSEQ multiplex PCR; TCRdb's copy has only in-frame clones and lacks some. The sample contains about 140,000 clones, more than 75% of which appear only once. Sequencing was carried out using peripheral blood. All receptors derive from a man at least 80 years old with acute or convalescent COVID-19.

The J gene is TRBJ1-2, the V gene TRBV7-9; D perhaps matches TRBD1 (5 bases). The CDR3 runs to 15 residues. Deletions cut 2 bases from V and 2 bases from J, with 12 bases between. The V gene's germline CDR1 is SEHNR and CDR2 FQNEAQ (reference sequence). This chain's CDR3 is CASSLLASGNYGYTF. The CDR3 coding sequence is TGTGCCAGCAGCTTACTAGCGTCAGGGAACTATGGCTACACCTTC.

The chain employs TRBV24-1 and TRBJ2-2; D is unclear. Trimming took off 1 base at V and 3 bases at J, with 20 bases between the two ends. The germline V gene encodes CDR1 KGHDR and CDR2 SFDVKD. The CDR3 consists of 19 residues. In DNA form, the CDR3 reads TGTGCCACCAGTGATTTTGGTAGCCCGGAGTGGATTGACACCGGGGAGCTGTTTTTT. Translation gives CATSDFGSPEWIDTGELFF.

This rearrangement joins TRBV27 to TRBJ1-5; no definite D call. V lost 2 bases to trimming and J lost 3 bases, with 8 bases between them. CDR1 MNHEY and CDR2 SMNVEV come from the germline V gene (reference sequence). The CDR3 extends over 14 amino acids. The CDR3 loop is CASSLLRSNQPQHF. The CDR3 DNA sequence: TGTGCCAGCAGTTTACTCAGATCCAATCAGCCCCAGCATTTT.

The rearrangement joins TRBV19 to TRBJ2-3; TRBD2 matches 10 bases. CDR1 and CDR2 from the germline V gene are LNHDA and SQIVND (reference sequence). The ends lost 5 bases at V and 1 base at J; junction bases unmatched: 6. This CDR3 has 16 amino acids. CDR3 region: CASSSTSGVGTDTQYF. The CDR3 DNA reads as TGTGCCAGTAGTTCAACTAGCGGGGTTGGCACAGATACGCAGTATTTT.

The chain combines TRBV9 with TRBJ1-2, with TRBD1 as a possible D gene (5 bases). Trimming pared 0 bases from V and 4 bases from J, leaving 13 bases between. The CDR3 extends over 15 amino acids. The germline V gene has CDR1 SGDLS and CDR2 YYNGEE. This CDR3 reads CASSVEDGGGYGYTF. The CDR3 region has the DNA TGTGCCAGCAGCGTAGAGGATGGGGGAGGCTATGGCTACACCTTC.

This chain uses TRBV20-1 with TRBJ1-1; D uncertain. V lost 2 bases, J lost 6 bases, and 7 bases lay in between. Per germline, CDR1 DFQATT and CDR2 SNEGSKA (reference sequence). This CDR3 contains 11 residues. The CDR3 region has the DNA TGCAGTGCTAGAAGGACTTCTGAAGCTTTCTTT. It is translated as CSARRTSEAFF.

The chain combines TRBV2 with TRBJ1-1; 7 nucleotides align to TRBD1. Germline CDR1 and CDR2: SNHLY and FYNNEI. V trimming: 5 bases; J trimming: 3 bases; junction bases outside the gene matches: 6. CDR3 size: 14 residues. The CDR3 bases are TGTGCCAGCAGTTTGACAGGGACGGACACTGAAGCTTTCTTT. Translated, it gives CASSLTGTDTEAFF.

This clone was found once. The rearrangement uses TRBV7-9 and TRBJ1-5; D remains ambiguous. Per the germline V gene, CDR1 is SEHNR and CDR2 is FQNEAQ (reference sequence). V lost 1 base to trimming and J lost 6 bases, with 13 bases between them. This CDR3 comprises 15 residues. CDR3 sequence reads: CASSLGGIGSQPQHF. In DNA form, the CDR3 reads TGTGCCAGCAGCTTAGGAGGAATCGGAAGTCAGCCCCAGCATTTT.

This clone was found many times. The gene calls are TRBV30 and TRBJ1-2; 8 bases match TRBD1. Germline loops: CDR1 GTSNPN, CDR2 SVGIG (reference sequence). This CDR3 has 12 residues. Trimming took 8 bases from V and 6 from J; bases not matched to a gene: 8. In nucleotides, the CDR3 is TGTGCCGGACCACAGGGGGATCATGGCTACACCTTC. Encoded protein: CAGPQGDHGYTF.

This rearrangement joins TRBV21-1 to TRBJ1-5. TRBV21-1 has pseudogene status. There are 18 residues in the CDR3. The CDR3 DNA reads TGTGCCAGCAGCATTCCTCCCCCCTCGATAGATAGCAATCAGCCCCAGCATTTT. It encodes CASSIPPPSIDSNQPQHF.

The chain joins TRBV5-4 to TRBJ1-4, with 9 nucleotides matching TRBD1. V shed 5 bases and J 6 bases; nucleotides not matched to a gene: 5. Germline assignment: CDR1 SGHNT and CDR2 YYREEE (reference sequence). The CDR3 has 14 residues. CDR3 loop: CASSHRGRDEKLFF. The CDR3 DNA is TGTGCCAGCAGTCACAGGGGGCGGGATGAAAAACTGTTTTTT.

CDR3 nucleotides: TGTGCCAGCAGTGCTAGCACAGATACGCAGTATTTT. Translating it yields CASSASTDTQYF. The chain couples TRBV2 to TRBJ2-3, with D unclear. The V end lost 4 bases, the J end lost 0 bases, and 2 bases lay between the germline ends. CDR1 and CDR2 (germline): SNHLY, FYNNEI. The CDR3 runs 12 residues.

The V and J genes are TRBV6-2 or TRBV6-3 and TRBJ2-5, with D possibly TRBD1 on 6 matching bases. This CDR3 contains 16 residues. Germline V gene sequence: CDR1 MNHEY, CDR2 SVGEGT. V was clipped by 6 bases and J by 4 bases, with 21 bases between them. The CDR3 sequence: CASSLQGSSLGETQYF. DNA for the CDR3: TGTGCCAGCAGCTTACAGGGATCCTCTTTAGGAGAGACCCAGTACTTC.

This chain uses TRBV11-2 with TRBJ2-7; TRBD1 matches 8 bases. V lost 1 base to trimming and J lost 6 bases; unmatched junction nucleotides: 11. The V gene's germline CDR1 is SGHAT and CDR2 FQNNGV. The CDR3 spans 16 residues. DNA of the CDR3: TGTGCCAGCAGCTTAGTGGGGACCCCAGGGGGCGGCGAGCAGTACTTC. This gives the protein CASSLVGTPGGGEQYF.

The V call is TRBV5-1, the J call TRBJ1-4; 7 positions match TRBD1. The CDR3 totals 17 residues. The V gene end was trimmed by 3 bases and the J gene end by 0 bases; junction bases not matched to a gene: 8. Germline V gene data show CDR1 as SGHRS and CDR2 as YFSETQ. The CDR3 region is CASSSTGALATNEKLFF. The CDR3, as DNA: TGCGCCAGCAGCTCCACAGGGGCCCTCGCAACTAATGAAAAACTGTTTTTT.

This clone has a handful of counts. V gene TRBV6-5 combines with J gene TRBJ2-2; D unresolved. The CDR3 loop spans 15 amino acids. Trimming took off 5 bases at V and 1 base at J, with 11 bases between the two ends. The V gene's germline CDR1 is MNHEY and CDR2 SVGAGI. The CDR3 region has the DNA TGTGCCAGCAGTACCTATGGTCTGAACACCGGGGAGCTGTTTTTT. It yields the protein CASSTYGLNTGELFF.

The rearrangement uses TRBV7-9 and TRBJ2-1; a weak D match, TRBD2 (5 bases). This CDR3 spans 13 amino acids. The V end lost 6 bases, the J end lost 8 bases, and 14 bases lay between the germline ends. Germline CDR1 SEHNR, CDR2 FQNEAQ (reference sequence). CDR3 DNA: TGTGCCAGCAGGCGGGCAGACGTGGATGAGCAGTTCTTC. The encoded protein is CASRRADVDEQFF.

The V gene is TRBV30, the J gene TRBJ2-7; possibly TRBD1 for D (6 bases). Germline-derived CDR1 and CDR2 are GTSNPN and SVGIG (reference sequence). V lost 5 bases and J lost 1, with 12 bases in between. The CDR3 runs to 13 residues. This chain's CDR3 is CAWARGPSYEQYF. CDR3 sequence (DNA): TGTGCCTGGGCCAGGGGCCCTTCCTACGAGCAGTACTTC.